This T cell receptor beta chain was found in a study of T cells in Graves' hyperthyroidism and ophthalmopathy. Researchers amplified the TCR beta CDR3 regions from RNA transcripts. An initial round of RT-PCR targeting the TCR CDR3 relied on the HTBI primer set. From the multiplex PCR reads, TCRdb called clonotypes with MiXCR, one entry per CDR3 protein. Here the sample spans approximately 610,000 distinct CDR3 sequences, roughly 15% being singletons. The CDR3 totals 13 residues. V lost 2 bases to trimming and J lost 4 bases, with 6 bases between them. Germline-derived CDR1 and CDR2 are SGDLS and YYNGEE. This clonotype was seen at least ten times.

This chain joins TRBV9 and TRBJ2-2; no firm D call. The TCR was taken from a woman aged 35 to 49 with Graves' ophthalmopathy. Sample: blood. The CDR3 is CASSVGPTGELFF. The CDR3 DNA reads as TGTGCCAGCAGCGTCGGACCCACCGGGGAGCTGTTTTTT.